Listed below are T cell receptor beta chains from one sample, sequenced in a study of graft-versus-host responses after intestinal transplantation. Clones were sequenced by immunoSEQ multiplex PCR, and TCRdb holds only the in-frame ones, with some missing. The profile shows more than 10,000 clones, under 40% of them singletons. The input for sequencing was alloreactive CD4+ T cells from a mixed lymphocyte reaction culture, taken before transplantation. Receptors originate from a human patient who was an organ donor for intestinal transplantation. Both conserved end residues are part of each CDR3. A D gene is named only where the DNA matches it firmly. Only some rows state a clone size, as once, few, many or a class for expanded clones.

v_call	j_call	d_call	clone_size	cdr3_aa	cdr3_nt
TRBV27	TRBJ2-7	TRBD2	medium-sized	CASSLRRGDPYEQYF	TGTGCCAGCAGTTTGCGGCGGGGGGACCCCTACGAGCAGTACTTC
TRBV2	TRBJ1-5	-	-	CASSGTASSNQPQHF	TGTGCCAGCAGTGGAACAGCTTCAAGCAATCAGCCCCAGCATTTT
TRBV7-9	TRBJ2-7	-	once	CAASGSTDEQYF	TGTGCCGCGTCCGGGTCCACGGACGAGCAGTACTTC
TRBV5-1	TRBJ2-1	TRBD1	-	CASRGPGGLYNEQFF	TGCGCCAGCAGGGGACCAGGGGGCCTTTACAATGAGCAGTTCTTC
TRBV19	TRBJ1-3	-	-	CASSIDISGNTIYF	TGTGCCAGTAGTATAGACATCTCTGGAAACACCATATATTTT
TRBV7-9	TRBJ1-1	-	-	CASSLGPGAEAFF	TGTGCCAGCAGCTTGGGCCCGGGGGCTGAAGCTTTCTTT
TRBV6-1	TRBJ1-2	-	-	CASKRANYGYTF	TGTGCCAGCAAGAGGGCTAACTATGGCTACACCTTC
TRBV6-6	TRBJ2-3	TRBD1	-	CASSSRGHVADTQYF	TGTGCCAGCAGTTCGAGGGGGCACGTGGCAGATACGCAGTATTTT
TRBV4-1	TRBJ1-6	-	few	CASSQGHGGWNSPLHF	TGCGCCAGCAGCCAAGGTCATGGAGGGTGGAATTCACCCCTCCACTTT
TRBV7-9	TRBJ2-4	TRBD2	-	CASSPSGGAVIQYF	TGTGCCAGCAGCCCTAGCGGGGGGGCCGTCATTCAGTACTTC
TRBV5-1	TRBJ2-5	-	medium-sized	CASSLQETQYF	TGCGCCAGCAGCTTGCAGGAGACCCAGTACTTC
TRBV6-5	TRBJ1-2	TRBD1	-	CATKTGGYGYTF	TGTGCCACCAAGACAGGGGGCTATGGCTACACCTTC
TRBV23-1	TRBJ2-7	TRBD1	few	CASSHHETVPGQGSYEQYF	TGCGCCAGCAGTCATCATGAAACCGTTCCGGGACAGGGGAGTTACGAGCAGTACTTC
TRBV23-1	TRBJ1-1	-	few	CASEIRPGEAFF	TGCGCCAGCGAGATAAGACCGGGTGAAGCTTTCTTT
TRBV7-2	TRBJ2-1	-	few	CASSRTDSYNEQFF	TGTGCCAGCAGCAGGACAGACTCCTACAATGAGCAGTTCTTC
TRBV6-6	TRBJ2-5	TRBD1	-	CASSLGTARETQYF	TGTGCCAGTTCACTTGGGACAGCCCGAGAGACCCAGTACTTC
TRBV11-2	TRBJ1-1	-	-	CASSSSPGGGKAFF	TGTGCCAGCAGCTCAAGCCCGGGGGGTGGGAAGGCTTTCTTT
TRBV5-4	TRBJ2-7	-	few	CASSSGTSYEQYF	TGTGCCAGCAGTTCCGGGACTTCCTACGAGCAGTACTTC
TRBV19	TRBJ2-3	-	-	CASSIGGAGTDTQYF	TGTGCCAGTAGTATTGGGGGCGCGGGCACAGATACGCAGTATTTT
TRBV27	TRBJ1-1	-	few	CARNRDLNTEAFF	TGTGCCCGCAACAGGGATCTGAACACTGAAGCTTTCTTT
TRBV29-1	TRBJ1-4	-	medium-sized	CSVGSGNEKLFF	TGCAGCGTTGGTAGCGGTAATGAAAAACTGTTTTTT
TRBV7-9	TRBJ1-2	TRBD1	-	CASSDRDRGNYGYTF	TGTGCCAGCAGCGACCGGGACAGGGGGAACTATGGCTACACCTTC
TRBV18	TRBJ2-5	TRBD1	few	CASSKDRGQETQYF	TGTGCCAGCTCAAAAGACAGGGGCCAAGAGACCCAGTACTTC
TRBV4-2	TRBJ2-5	TRBD2	-	CASSHGLAGGRRDGETQYF	TGTGCCAGCAGCCATGGACTAGCGGGGGGGCGAAGGGATGGGGAGACCCAGTACTTC
TRBV2	TRBJ1-2	TRBD1	medium-sized	CARTWGQGARYGYTF	TGTGCCAGAACCTGGGGACAGGGGGCGCGATATGGCTACACCTTC
TRBV5-5	TRBJ1-4	TRBD1	few	CASSLQGASEKLFF	TGTGCCAGCAGCCTACAGGGGGCAAGTGAAAAACTGTTTTTT
TRBV5-4	TRBJ2-2	-	-	CASSAGPGETGELFF	TGTGCCAGCAGCGCCGGTCCGGGAGAGACCGGGGAGCTGTTTTTT
TRBV6-6	TRBJ1-4	TRBD1	-	CASSRQGASTNEKLFF	TGTGCCAGCAGCCGTCAGGGGGCGTCTACTAATGAAAAACTGTTTTTT
TRBV18	TRBJ1-1	-	-	CASSSTVNTEAFF	TGTGCCAGCTCGAGCACTGTGAACACTGAAGCTTTCTTT